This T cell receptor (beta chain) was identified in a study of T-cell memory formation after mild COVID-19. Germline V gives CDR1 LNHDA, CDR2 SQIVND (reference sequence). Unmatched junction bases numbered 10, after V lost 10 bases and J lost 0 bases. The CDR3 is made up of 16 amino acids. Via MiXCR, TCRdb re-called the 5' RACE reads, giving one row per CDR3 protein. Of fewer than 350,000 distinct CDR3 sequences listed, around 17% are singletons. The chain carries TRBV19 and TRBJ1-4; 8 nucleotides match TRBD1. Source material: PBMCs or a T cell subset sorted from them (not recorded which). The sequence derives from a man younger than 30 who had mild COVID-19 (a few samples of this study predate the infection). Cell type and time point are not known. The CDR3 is CATRQGKIATNEKLFF. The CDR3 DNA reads TGTGCCACTCGACAGGGGAAAATAGCAACTAATGAAAAACTGTTTTTT. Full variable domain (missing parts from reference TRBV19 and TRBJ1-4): DGGITQSPKYLFRKEGQNVTLSCEQNLNHDAMYWYRQDPGQGLRLIYYSQIVNDFQKGDIAEGYSVSREKKESFPLTVTSAQKNPTAFYLCATRQGKIATNEKLFFGSGTQLSVL.